The entry that follows covers one TCR beta chain sequence. This clonotype has only a few counts. Its specific antigen is unknown. There are no base qualities to consult, and no much larger clone falls within one base. The source of the sample is a study of T cell repertoires in breast cancer (dated by TCRdb to the mid-2010s). Regarding the research as a whole: Tumors, lymph nodes and peripheral blood lymphocytes from breast cancer patients, as well as peripheral blood from healthy control donors, were profiled. Sequencing yielded on average around 500,000 sequences per sample and roughly 10 reads per input cell. Controls included nine healthy donors of an age range similar to the patients. Tumor-free lymph nodes were processed with no enzymatic digestion, and blood samples were separated using Ficoll. Because breast cancer has a low mutational burden and common mutations are rare, the study reasoned that TCRs shared between breast cancer patients would target shared antigens. The majority of the 20 or so patient tumors analyzed for shared TCRs were ER+/PR+. Tumors and tumor-involved lymph nodes were minced and digested with Liberase and DNase, then filtered through 70-um and 40-um filters.

The CDR3 spans 15 residues, from the cysteine through the phenylalanine. The only DNA kept is the CDR3, 45 bases in frame from the first base. The germline V gene encodes CDR1 MNHNS and CDR2 SASEGT. The germline V and J ends show losses of 5 bases and 7 bases respectively, and no gene match explains 7 bases of the junction. The study used an expanded emulsion RT-PCR method with primers for all TCR V genes to analyze paired alpha-beta TCRs of CD8+ T cells. Before emulsion RT-PCR, CD8+ T cells were isolated with a CD8 positive selection kit and incubated overnight in roughly 9.1 IU/mL IL-2. Library prep was done by emulsion pairing. Unpaired genes were suppressed by a second nested PCR with blocking oligos, after which a third nested PCR added Illumina adaptors and barcodes. Between roughly 4,500 and 280,000 T cells, along with C-region, Stepout and V-region primers, were included in each emulsion RT-PCR master mix. Emulsions were generated with the Micellula Emulsion and Purification Kit, and RT-PCR used Qiagen OneStep RT-PCR reagents. The pooled libraries were sequenced on an Illumina MiSeq using paired-end 2 x 250 reads. On the authors' methods: In Galaxy, read pairs were joined and then clipped at the engineered overlap into separate alpha and beta files, and any unclipped reads were discarded. Alpha-beta pairs were assigned with CompleteTCR, a MiTCR-based pipeline that links chains sharing read cluster identifiers using an R script. TCR sequences that were observed only once, representing about 1-3.3%, were removed as potential sequencing errors. TCRdb redid the processing of the public reads, applying fastp at Q25 and MiXCR, and retained in-frame beta chains. Identical CDR3 protein sequences are pooled into one entry, listed with their most common genes and DNA. The V and J calls were not made by the authors but by TCRdb's processing. Here the sample has about 40,000 distinct CDR3 sequences; under 60% occur a single time. The ten largest account for about 60% of the sample.

What the research found in general, with its limitations: Emulsion RT-PCR was considered qualitative rather than quantitative, since transcript abundance and primer differences skewed clone recovery. Shared TCRs were encoded by various nucleotide sequences, which suggests selection and expansion based on antigen. Possible tumor specificity was suggested for some 17 TCR pairs that were shared across seven or more patient tumors yet rarely found in control blood. Genuine antitumor clones may have been missed because singleton TCRs were discarded and only part of each tumor was sampled. About fourfold more TCRs were shared with matched tumor repertoires by tumor-involved sentinel lymph nodes than by tumor-free nodes (about 7.7% versus 2%). TRBV7 predominated among shared TCRs, which may reflect tumor recognition or a mispriming bias from eight TRBV7 primers.

The chain is encoded by TRBV6-1 joined to TRBJ2-1; 11 bases in between match TRBD1. This clonotype originated in a pool of human donors with breast cancer or a healthy control (not recorded which). The material sequenced was CD8+ T cells. CDR3 loop: CASSIGQGAGNEQFF. The nucleotide sequence is given as TGTGCCAGCAGTATTGGACAGGGGGCGGGGAATGAGCAGTTCTTC.